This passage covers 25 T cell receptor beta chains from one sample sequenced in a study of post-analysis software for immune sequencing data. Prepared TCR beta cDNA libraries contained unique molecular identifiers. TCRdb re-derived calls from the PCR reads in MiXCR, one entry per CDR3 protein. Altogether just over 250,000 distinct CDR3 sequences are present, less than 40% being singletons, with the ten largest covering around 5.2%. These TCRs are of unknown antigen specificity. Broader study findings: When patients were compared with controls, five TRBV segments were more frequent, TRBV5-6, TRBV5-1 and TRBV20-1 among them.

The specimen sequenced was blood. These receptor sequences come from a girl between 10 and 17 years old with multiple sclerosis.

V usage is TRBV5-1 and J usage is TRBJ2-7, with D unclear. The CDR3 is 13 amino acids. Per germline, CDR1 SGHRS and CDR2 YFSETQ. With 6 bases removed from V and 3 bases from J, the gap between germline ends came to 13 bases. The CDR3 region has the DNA TGCGCCAGCACCTATGGACCTGACTACGAGCAGTACTTC. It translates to CASTYGPDYEQYF.

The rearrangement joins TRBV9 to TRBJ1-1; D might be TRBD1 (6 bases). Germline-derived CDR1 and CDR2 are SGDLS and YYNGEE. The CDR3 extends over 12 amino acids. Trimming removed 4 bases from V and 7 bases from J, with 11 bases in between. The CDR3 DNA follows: TGTGCCAGCAGCTACCCGGACAGTGAAGCTTTCTTT. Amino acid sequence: CASSYPDSEAFF.

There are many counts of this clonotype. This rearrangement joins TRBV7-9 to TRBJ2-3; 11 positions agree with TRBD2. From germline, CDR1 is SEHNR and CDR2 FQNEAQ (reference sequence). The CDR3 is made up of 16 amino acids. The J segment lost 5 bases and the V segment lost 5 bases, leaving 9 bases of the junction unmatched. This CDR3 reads CASSGLLAGEQDTQYF. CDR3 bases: TGTGCCAGCAGCGGACTACTAGCGGGAGAGCAAGATACGCAGTATTTT.

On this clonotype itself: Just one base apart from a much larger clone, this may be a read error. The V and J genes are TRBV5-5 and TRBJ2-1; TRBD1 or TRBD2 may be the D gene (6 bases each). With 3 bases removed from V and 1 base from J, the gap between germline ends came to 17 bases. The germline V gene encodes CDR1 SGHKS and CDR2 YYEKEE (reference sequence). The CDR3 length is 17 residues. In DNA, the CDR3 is TGTGCCAGCAGCTGGGGTTTTGGGGGGCGATCCTACAATGAGCAGTTCTTC. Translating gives CASSWGFGGRSYNEQFF.

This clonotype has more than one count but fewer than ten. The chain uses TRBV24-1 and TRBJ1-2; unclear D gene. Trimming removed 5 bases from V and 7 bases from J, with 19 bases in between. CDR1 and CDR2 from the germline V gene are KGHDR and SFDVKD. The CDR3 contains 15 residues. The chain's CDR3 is CATSVPRTKVPGYTF. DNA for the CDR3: TGTGCCACCAGTGTGCCTCGTACAAAAGTACCTGGCTACACCTTC.

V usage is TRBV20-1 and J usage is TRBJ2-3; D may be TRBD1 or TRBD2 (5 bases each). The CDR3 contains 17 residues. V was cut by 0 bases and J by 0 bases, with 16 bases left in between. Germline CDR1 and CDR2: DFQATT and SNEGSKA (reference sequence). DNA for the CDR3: TGCAGTGCTAGAGACCCCTGGGACCAACTTAGCACAGATACGCAGTATTTT. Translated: CSARDPWDQLSTDTQYF.

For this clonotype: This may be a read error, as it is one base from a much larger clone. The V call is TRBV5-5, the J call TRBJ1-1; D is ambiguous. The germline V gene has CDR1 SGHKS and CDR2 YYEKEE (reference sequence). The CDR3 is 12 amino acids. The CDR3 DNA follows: TGTGCCAGCTGCTTCGGGGACACTGAAGCTTTCTTT. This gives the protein CASCFGDTEAFF.

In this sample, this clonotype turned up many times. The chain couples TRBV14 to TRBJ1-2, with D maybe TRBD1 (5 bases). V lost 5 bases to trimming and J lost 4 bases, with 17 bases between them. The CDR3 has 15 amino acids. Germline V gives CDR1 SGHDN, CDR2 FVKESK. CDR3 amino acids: CASSDRVSGSYGYTF. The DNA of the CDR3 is TGTGCCAGCAGCGACAGAGTCAGTGGTAGCTATGGCTACACCTTC.

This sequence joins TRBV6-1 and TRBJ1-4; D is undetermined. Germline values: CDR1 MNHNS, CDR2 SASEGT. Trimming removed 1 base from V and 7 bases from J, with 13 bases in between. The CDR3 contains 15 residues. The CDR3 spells CASSEGPSPREKLFF. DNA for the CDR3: TGTGCCAGCAGTGAAGGGCCGTCCCCGCGTGAAAAACTGTTTTTT.

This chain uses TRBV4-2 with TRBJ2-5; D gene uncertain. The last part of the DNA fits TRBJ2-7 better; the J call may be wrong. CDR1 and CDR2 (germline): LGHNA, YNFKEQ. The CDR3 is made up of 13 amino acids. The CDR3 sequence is CASSQLGPYEQYF. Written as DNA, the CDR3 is TGTGCCAGCAGCCAACTCGGCCCCTACGAGCAGTACTTC.

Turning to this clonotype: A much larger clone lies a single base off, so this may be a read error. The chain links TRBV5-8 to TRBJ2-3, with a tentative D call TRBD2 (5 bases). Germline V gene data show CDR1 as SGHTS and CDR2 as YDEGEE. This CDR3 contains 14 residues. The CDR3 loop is CASSLGPRGDAQYF. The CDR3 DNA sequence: TGTGCCAGCAGCTTGGGACCCCGGGGAGATGCGCAGTATTTT. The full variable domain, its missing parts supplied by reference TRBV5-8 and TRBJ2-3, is EAGVTQSPTHLIKTRGQQATLRCSPISGHTSVYWYQQALGLGLQFLLWYDEGEERNRGNFPPRFSGRQFPNYSSELNVNALELEDSALYLCASSLGPRGDAQYFGPGTRLTVL.

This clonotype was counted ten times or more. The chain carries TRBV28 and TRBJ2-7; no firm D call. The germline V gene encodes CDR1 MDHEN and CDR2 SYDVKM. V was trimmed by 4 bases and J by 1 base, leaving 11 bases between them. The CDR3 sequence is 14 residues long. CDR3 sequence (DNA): TGTGCCAGCAGTTCCAGAAAGTTTTCCTACGAGCAGTACTTC. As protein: CASSSRKFSYEQYF.

The CDR3: CASSRSPSGGNTGELFF. CDR3 DNA sequence: TGTGCCAGCAGCAGATCCCCAAGCGGGGGCAACACCGGGGAGCTGTTTTTT. The rearrangement links TRBV7-9 to TRBJ2-2, with 8 bases fitting TRBD2. Germline CDR1 reads SEHNR; CDR2 reads FQNEAQ (reference sequence). J was trimmed by 2 bases and V by 5 bases; bases with no gene match: 10. The CDR3 is made up of 17 amino acids.

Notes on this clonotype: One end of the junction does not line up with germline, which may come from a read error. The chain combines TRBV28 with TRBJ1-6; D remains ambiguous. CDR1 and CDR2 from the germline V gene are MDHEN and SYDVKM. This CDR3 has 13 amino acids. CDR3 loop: CASLAGYNSPPHF. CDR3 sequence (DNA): TGTGCCAGCCTCGCGGGTTATAATTCACCCCCCCACTTT.

The CDR3 DNA is TGTGCCACCAGCAGCCCAGGGACAAATTTCGACAATGAGCAGTTCTTC. Its translation: CATSSPGTNFDNEQFF. This chain connects TRBV15 to TRBJ2-1; tentatively, D is TRBD1 (6 bases). Germline CDR1 is LNHNV and CDR2 is YYDKDF (reference sequence). The germline V and J ends were trimmed by 3 bases and 5 bases, with 17 bases remaining between them. This CDR3 contains 16 residues.

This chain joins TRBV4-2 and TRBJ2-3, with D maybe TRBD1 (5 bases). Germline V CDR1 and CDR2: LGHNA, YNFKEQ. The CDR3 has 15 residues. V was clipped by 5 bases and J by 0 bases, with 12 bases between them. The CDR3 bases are TGTGCCAGCAGCAATAGGGGTTATAGCACAGATACGCAGTATTTT. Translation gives CASSNRGYSTDTQYF.

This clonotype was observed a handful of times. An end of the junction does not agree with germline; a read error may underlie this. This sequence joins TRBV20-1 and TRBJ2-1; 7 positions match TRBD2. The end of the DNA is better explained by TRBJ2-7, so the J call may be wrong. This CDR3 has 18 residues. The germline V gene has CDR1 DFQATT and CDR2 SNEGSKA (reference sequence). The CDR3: CSAGDPASGGGGYNEQYF. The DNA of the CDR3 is TGCAGTGCTGGAGATCCGGCTAGCGGTGGCGGCGGATACAATGAGCAGTACTTC.

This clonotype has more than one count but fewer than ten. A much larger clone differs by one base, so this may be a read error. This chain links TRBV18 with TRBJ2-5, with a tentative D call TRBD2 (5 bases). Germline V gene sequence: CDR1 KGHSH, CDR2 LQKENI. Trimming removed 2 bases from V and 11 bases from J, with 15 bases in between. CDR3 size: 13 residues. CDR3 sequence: CASSPFEGGEQYF. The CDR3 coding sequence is TGTGCCAGCTCACCATTTGAGGGCGGTGAGCAGTACTTC.

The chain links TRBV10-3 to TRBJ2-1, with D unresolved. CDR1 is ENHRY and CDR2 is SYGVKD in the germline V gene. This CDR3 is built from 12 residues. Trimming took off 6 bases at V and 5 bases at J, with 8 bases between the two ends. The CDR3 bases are TGTGCCATCAGGGGCCCCAACAATGAGCAGTTCTTC. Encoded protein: CAIRGPNNEQFF.

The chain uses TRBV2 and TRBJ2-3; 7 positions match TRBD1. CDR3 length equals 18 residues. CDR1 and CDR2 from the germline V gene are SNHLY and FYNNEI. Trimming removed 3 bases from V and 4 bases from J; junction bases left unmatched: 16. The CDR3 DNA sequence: TGTGCCAGCAGTGACGGCCCTCGGGGACAGCGAGACGCAGATACGCAGTATTTT. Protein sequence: CASSDGPRGQRDADTQYF.

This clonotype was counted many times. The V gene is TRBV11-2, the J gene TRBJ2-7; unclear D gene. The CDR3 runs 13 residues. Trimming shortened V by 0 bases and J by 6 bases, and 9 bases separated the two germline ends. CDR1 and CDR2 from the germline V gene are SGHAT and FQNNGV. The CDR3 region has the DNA TGTGCCAGCAGCTTAGAATCCCAGGCCGAGCAGTACTTC. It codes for CASSLESQAEQYF.

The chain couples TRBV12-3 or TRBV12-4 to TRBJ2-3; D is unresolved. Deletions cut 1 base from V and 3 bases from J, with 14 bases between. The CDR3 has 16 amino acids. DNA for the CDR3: TGTGCCAGCAGTTTAGGACGGTCAGTAGGGACAGATACGCAGTATTTT. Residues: CASSLGRSVGTDTQYF.

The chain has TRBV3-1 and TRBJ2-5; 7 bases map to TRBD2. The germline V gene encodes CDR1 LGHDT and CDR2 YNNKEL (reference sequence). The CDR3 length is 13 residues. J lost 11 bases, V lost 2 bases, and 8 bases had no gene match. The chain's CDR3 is CASSQPGRDEQYF. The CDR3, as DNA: TGTGCCAGCAGCCAACCGGGGAGGGATGAGCAGTACTTC.

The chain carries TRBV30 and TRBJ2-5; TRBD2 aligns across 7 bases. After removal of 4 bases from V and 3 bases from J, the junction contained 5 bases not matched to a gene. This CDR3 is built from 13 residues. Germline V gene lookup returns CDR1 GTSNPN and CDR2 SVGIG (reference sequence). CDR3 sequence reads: CAWTPSGKETQYF. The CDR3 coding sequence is TGTGCCTGGACCCCAAGCGGGAAAGAGACCCAGTACTTC. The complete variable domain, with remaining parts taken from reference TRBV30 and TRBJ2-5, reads SQTIHQWPATLVQPVGSPLSLECTVEGTSNPNLYWYRQAAGRGLQLLFYSVGIGQISSEVPQNLSASRPQDRQFILSSKKLLLSDSGFYLCAWTPSGKETQYFGPGTRLLVL.

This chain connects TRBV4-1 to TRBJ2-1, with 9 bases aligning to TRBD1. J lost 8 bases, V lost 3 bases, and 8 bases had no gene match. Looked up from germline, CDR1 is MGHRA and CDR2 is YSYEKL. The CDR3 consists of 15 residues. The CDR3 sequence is CASSHVQGALDEQFF. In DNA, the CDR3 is TGCGCCAGCAGCCACGTACAGGGGGCTTTAGATGAGCAGTTCTTC.